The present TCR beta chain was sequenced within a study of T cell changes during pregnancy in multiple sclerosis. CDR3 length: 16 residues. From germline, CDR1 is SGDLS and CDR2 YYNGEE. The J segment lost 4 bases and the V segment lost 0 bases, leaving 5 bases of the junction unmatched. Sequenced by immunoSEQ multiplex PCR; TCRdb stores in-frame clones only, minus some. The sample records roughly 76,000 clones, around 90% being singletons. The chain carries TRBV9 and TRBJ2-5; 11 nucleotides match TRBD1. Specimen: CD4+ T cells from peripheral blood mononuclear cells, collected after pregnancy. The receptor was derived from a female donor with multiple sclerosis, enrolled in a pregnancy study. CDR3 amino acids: CASSVAGTGGSETQYF. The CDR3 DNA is TGTGCCAGCAGCGTAGCCGGGACAGGGGGATCAGAGACCCAGTACTTC.